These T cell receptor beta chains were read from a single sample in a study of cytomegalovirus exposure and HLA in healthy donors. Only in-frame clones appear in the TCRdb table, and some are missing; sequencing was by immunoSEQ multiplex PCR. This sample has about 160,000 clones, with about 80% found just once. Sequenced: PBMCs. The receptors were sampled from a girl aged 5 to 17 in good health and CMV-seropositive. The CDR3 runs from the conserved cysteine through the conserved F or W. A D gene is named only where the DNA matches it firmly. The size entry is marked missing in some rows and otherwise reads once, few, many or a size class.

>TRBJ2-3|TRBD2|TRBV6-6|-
TGTGCCAGCAGCCGCCTACTAGCGAGCACAGATACGCAGTATTTT
CASSRLLASTDTQYF
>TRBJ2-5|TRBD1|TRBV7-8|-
TGTGCCAGCAGCTTAGGGGTGAAGTCAGGGGGTCGGGAGACCCAGTACTTC
CASSLGVKSGGRETQYF
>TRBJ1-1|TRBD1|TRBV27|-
TGTGCCAGCAGTGACGACAGGGTGAACACTGAAGCTTTCTTT
CASSDDRVNTEAFF
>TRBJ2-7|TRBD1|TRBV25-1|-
TGTGCCAGCAGCGGGGACAGCCTCAACCCCTACGAGCAGTACTTC
CASSGDSLNPYEQYF
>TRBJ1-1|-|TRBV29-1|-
TGCAGCGTGAAACCAGGGCACACTGAAGCTTTCTTT
CSVKPGHTEAFF
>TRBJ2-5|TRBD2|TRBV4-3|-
TGCGCCAGCAGCCAATTGTACGACCACCGGCGGGGGGGCCAAGAGACCCAGTACTTC
CASSQLYDHRRGGQETQYF
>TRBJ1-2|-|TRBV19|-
TGTGCCAGTACCCCGGGACTCCCGTATTATGGCTACACCTTC
CASTPGLPYYGYTF
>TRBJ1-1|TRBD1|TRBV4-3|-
TGCGCCAGCAGCCCTTGGACAGGGTTTGAAGCTTTCTTT
CASSPWTGFEAFF
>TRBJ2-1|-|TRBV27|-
TGTGCCAGCAGTACCCGGACAGCCGACAATGAGCAGTTCTTC
CASSTRTADNEQFF
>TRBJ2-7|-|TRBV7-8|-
TGTGCCAGCAGCTCCGGGACATACTTCTACGAGCAGTACTTC
CASSSGTYFYEQYF
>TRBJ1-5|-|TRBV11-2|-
TGTGCCAGCAGCTTAGACAGGGTTCAGCCCCAGCATTTT
CASSLDRVQPQHF
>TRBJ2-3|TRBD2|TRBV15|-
TGTGCCACCAGCACCCCGACTAGCGGGAGCTCAGATACGCAGTATTTT
CATSTPTSGSSDTQYF
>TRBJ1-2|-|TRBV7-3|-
TGTGCCAGCAGCTTATGGGCCGCTTGGAGGAGAACTAACTATGGCTACACCTTC
CASSLWAAWRRTNYGYTF
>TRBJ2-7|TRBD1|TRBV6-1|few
TGTGCCAGCAGTGAAGGTTTTTGGACAGGGGGTCACTACGAGCAGTACTTC
CASSEGFWTGGHYEQYF
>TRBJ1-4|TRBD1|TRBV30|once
TGTGCCCATACAGAACAGGGGGGTGAAAAACTGTTTTTT
CAHTEQGGEKLFF
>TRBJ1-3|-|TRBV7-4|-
TGTGCCAGCAGCTTAGTCTCCTCTGGAAACACCATATATTTT
CASSLVSSGNTIYF
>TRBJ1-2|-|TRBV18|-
TGTGCCAGCTCACCACCGAGACAGCTTAGCGGTGGCTACACCTTC
CASSPPRQLSGGYTF
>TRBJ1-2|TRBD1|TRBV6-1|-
TGTGCCAGCAGTGAAGCACCGGGACAGTACTATGGCTACACCTTC
CASSEAPGQYYGYTF
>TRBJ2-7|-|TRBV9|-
TGTGCCAGCAGTACCACGCCAGGGGTCGAGCAGTACTTC
CASSTTPGVEQYF
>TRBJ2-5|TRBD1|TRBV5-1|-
TGCGCCAGCAGCCCGAACCCTCCCAGGGGGCTTGAGACCCAGTACTTC
CASSPNPPRGLETQYF
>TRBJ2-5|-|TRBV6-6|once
TGTGCCAGCAGCACCCCCGGAGGGGGCCGAGAGACCCAGTACTTC
CASSTPGGGRETQYF
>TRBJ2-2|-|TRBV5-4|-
TGTGCCAGCAGCGTCTCCCCCTCCGGGGAGCTGTTTTTT
CASSVSPSGELFF
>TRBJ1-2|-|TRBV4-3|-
TGCGCCAGCAGCCAAGATCTGAGCCTTAACTATGGCTACACCTTC
CASSQDLSLNYGYTF
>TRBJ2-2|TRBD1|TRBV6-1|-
TGTGCCAGTCGGACAGGGTCATCCGGGGAGCTGTTTTTT
CASRTGSSGELFF
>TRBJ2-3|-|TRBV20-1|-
TGCAGTGAAAGAGCCGGGGATACGCAGTATTTT
CSERAGDTQYF